The subject of this entry is one TCR beta chain. Its antigen is unidentified. This CDR3 is also generated by other DNA sequences in the sample. Produced via immunoSEQ multiplex PCR; TCRdb's table is partial and in-frame only. The sample carries about 35,000 clones, more than 65% recorded once. These data are taken from a study of OX40 agonist ivuxolimab in advanced cancers. For the study at large: An agonistic anti-OX40 (CD134) antibody, ivuxolimab, was used to treat the patients. Patients were dosed intravenously with ivuxolimab at 0.01 to 10 mg/kg every 2 weeks.

Study-level points and caveats: Specificity for antigen went undetermined in the expanded peripheral T cells.

Blood samples were obtained at baseline, cycle 4 day 1, and cycle 7 day 1. The sample here was CD4+ or CD8+ T cells sorted from blood, taken in a trial of the OX40 agonist ivuxolimab. The TCR was taken from an adult with an advanced solid tumor such as melanoma, head and neck, liver or kidney cancer.

This chain's CDR3 is CASSLFGGGQGTGELFF. In DNA form, the CDR3 reads TGTGCCAGCAGCTTGTTCGGGGGGGGCCAGGGGACCGGGGAGCTGTTTTTT. The V and J genes are TRBV7-9 and TRBJ2-2; 8 nucleotides line up with TRBD2. The CDR3 has 17 residues. In germline, CDR1 is SEHNR, CDR2 FQNEAQ (reference sequence). The trim removed 3 bases at V and 5 bases at J, leaving 11 bases unmatched.